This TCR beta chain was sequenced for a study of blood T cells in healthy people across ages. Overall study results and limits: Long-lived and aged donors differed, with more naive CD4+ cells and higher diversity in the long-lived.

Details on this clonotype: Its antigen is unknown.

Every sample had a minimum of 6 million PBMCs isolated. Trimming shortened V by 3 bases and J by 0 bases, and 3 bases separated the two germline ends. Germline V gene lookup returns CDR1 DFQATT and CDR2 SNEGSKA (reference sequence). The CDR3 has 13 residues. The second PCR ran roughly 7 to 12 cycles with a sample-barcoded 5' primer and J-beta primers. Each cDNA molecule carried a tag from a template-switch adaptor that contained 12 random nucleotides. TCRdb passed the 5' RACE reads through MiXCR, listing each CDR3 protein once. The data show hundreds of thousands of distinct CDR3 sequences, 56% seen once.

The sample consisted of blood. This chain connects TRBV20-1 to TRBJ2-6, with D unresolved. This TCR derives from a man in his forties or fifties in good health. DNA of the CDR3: TGCAGTGCTAGGACCTCTGGGGCCAACGTCCTGACTTTC. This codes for CSARTSGANVLTF.